This T cell receptor beta chain is drawn from a study of shared clonotypes between healthy human individuals. The data were produced by immunoSEQ multiplex PCR, yet TCRdb's version contains in-frame clones alone and is incomplete. The sample has more than 200,000 clones, 65% seen once. A note on this clone: Within the sample, other DNA sequences also encode this same CDR3.

V was clipped by 5 bases and J by 0 bases, with 14 bases between them. Looked up from germline, CDR1 is LNHDA and CDR2 is SQIVND (reference sequence). The CDR3 contains 15 residues. Everyone who donated was a Caucasian adult who lived in Nashville, Tennessee. What was sequenced was memory CD4+ T cells sorted from blood. Subset denoted: CD45RA-negative fraction. The chain has TRBV19 and TRBJ2-7; a weak D match, TRBD2 (5 bases). This sequence was found in a man younger than 40 in good health. The CDR3 is CASSGGGPSSYEQYF. Written as DNA, the CDR3 is TGTGCCAGTAGTGGAGGCGGGCCTAGCTCCTACGAGCAGTACTTC.